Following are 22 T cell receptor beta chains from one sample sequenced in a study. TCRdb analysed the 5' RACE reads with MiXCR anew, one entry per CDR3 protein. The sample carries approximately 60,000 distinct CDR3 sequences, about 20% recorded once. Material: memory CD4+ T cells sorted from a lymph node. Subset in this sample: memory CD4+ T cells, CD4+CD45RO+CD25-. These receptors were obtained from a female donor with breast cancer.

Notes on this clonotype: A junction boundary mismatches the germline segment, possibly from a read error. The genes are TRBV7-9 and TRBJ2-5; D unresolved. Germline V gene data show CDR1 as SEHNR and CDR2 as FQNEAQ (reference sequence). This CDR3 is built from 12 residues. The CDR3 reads CASSLVDRTQNF. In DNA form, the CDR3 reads TGTGCCAGCAGCTTAGTCGATCGGACCCAGAACTTC. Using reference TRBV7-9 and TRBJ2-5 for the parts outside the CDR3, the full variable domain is DTGVSQNPRHKITKRGQNVTFRCDPISEHNRLYWYRQTLGQGPEFLTYFQNEAQLEKSRLLSDRFSAERPKGSFSTLEIQRTEQGDSAMYLCASSLVDRTQNFGPGTRLLVL.

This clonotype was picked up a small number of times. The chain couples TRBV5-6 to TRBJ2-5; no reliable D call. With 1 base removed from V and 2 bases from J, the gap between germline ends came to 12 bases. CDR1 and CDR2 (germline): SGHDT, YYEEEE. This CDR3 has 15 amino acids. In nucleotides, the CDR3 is TGTGCCAGCAGCTTGATGACCGACGGACAAGAGACCCAGTACTTC. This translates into CASSLMTDGQETQYF. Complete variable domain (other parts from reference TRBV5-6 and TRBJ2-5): DAGVTQSPTHLIKTRGQQVTLRCSPKSGHDTVSWYQQALGQGPQFIFQYYEEEERQRGNFPDRFSGHQFPNYSSELNVNALLLGDSALYLCASSLMTDGQETQYFGPGTRLLVL.

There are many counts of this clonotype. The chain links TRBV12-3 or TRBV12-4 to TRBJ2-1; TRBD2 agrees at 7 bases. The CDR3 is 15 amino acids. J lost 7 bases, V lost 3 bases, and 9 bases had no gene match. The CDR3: CASSFRAGRWNEQFF. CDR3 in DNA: TGTGCCAGCAGTTTCCGAGCGGGAAGGTGGAATGAGCAGTTCTTC.

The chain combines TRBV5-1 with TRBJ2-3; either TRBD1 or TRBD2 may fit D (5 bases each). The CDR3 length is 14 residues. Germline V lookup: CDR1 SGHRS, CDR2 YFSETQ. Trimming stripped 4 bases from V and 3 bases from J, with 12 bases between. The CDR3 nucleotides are TGCGCCAGCAGCCGGGACCACGAAACAGATACGCAGTATTTT. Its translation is CASSRDHETDTQYF.

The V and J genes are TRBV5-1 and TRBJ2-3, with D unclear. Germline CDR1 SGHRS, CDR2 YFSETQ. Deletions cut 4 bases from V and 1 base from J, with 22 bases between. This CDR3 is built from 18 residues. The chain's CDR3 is CASSPSLLALAGTDTQYF. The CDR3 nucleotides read TGCGCCAGCAGCCCCTCCCTTCTGGCGTTGGCCGGCACAGATACGCAGTATTTT.

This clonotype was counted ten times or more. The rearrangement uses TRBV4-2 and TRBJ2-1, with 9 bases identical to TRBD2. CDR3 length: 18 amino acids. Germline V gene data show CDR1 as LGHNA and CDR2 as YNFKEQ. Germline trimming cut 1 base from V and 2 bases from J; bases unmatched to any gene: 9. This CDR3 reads CASSQAGLAGDTYNEQFF. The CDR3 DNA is TGTGCCAGCAGCCAAGCGGGATTAGCGGGAGATACCTACAATGAGCAGTTCTTC.

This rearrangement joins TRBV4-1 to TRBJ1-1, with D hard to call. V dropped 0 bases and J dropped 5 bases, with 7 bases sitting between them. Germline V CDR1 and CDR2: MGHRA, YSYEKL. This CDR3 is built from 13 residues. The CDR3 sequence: CASSQDRDTEAFF. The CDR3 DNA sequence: TGCGCCAGCAGCCAAGATAGGGATACTGAAGCTTTCTTT.

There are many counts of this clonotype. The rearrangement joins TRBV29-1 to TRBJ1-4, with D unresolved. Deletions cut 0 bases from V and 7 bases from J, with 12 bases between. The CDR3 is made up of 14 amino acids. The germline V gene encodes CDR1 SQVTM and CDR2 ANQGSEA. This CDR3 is CSVEDGEFSEKLFF. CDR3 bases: TGCAGCGTTGAAGATGGGGAGTTCAGTGAAAAACTGTTTTTT.

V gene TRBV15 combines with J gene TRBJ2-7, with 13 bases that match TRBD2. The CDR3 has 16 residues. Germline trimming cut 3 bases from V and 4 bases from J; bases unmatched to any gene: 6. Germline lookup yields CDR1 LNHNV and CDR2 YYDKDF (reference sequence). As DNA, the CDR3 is TGTGCCACCAGCAGCAGGACTAGCGGGAGTCTATACGAGCAGTACTTC. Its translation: CATSSRTSGSLYEQYF.

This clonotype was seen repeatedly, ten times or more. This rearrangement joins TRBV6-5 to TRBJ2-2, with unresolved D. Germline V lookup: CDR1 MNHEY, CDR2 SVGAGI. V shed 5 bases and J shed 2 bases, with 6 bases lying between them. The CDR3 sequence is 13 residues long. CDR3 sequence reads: CASSTANTGELFF. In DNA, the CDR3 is TGTGCCAGCAGTACCGCTAACACCGGGGAGCTGTTTTTT.

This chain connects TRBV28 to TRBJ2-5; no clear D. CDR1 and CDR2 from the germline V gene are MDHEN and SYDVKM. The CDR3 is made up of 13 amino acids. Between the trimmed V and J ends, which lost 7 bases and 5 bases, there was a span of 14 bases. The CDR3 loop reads CASNFNLGETQYF. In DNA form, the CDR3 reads TGTGCCAGCAACTTCAATCTGGGTGAGACCCAGTACTTC.

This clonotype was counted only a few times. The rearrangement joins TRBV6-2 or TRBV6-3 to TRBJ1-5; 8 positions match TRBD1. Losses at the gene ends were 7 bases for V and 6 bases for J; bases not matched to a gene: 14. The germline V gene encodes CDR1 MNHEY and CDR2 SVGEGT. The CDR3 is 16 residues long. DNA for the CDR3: TGTGCCAGCACCCACGGCTCCAGGGGGCTCAGTCAGCCCCAGCATTTT. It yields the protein CASTHGSRGLSQPQHF.

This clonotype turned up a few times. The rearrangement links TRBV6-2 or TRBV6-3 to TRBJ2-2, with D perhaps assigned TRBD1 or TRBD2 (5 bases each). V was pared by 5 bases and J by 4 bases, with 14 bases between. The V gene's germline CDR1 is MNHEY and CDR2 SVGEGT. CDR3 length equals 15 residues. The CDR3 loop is CASSDSPRGTGELFF. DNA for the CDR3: TGTGCCAGCAGTGACAGTCCGAGGGGCACCGGGGAGCTGTTTTTT.

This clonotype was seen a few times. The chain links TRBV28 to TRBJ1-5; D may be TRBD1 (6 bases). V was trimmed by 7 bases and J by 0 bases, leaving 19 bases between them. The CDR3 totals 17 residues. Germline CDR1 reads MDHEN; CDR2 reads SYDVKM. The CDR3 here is CASNPGEGGYSNQPQHF. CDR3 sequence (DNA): TGTGCCAGCAACCCGGGAGAGGGGGGTTATAGCAATCAGCCCCAGCATTTT.

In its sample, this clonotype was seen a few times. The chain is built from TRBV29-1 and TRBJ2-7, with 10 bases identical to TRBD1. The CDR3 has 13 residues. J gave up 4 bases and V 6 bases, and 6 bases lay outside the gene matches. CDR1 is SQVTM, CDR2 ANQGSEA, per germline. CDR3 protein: CSVTGTGEYEQYF. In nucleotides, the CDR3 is TGCAGCGTAACCGGGACAGGGGAATACGAGCAGTACTTC.

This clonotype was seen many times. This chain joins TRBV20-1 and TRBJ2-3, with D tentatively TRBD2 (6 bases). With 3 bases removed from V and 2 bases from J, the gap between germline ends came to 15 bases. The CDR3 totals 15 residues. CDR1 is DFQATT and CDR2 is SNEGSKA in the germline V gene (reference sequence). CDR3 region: CSASPGGTFTDTQYF. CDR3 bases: TGCAGTGCTAGCCCGGGCGGGACGTTCACAGATACGCAGTATTTT.

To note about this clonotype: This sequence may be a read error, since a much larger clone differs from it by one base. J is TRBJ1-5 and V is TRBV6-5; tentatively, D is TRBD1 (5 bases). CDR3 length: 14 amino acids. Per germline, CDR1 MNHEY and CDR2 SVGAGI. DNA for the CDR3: TGTGCCAGCAGTCTTAGGGGAATCAATCGGCCCCAGCATTTT. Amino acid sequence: CASSLRGINRPQHF.

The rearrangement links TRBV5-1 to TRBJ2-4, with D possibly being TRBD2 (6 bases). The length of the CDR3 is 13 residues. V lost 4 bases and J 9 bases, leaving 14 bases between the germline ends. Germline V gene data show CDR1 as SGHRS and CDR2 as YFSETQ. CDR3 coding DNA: TGCGCCAGCAGCCTTAGCGGTACCGGCATTCAGTACTTC. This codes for CASSLSGTGIQYF.

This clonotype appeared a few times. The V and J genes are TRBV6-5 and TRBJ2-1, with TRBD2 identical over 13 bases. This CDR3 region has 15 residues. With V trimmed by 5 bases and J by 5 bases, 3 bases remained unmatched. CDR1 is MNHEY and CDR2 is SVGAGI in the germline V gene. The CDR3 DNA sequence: TGTGCCAGCAGTCCGGGACTAGCGGGAAACAATGAGCAGTTCTTC. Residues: CASSPGLAGNNEQFF.

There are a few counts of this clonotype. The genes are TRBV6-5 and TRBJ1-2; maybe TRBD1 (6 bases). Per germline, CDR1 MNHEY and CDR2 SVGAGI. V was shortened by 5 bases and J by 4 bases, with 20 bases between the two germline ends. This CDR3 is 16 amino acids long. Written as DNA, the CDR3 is TGTGCCAGCAGTCAATCCCCCGGGCAGGGGAGCTATGGCTACACCTTC. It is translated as CASSQSPGQGSYGYTF.

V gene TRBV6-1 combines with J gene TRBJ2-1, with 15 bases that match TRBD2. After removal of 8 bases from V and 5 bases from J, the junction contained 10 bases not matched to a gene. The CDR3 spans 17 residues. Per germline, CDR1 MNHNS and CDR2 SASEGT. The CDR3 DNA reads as TGTGCCAGCGGTCAACCAGGACTAGCGGGAGGGAACAATGAGCAGTTCTTC. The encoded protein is CASGQPGLAGGNNEQFF.

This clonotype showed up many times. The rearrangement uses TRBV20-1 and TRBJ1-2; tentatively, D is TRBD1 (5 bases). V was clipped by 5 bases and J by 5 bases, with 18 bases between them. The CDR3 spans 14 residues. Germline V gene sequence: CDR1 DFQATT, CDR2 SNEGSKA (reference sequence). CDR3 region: CSAVQATGPYGYTF. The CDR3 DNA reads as TGCAGTGCTGTCCAAGCCACAGGCCCTTATGGCTACACCTTC.